The 31 T cell receptor beta chains in this list originate from one sample, sequenced in a study of graft-versus-host responses after intestinal transplantation. Assay used: immunoSEQ multiplex PCR; TCRdb lists only in-frame clones, some missing. The sample shows 45,000 to 50,000 clones, around 90% of them seen only once. Their specific antigens are unknown. The sample in question was unstimulated CD4+ T cells sorted from spleen or lymph node cells, obtained before transplant. These receptors all stem from a human donor who was the organ donor for an intestinal transplant.

This sequence joins TRBV28 and TRBJ1-1, with 8 bases lining up with TRBD1. The germline V gene has CDR1 MDHEN and CDR2 SYDVKM. The CDR3 is made up of 12 amino acids. V gave up 6 bases and J gave up 3 bases; unmatched junction bases: 0. The CDR3 DNA is TGTGCCAGCAGGACAGGGGACACTGAAGCTTTCTTT. Amino acid sequence: CASRTGDTEAFF.

This clone was counted once. This sequence joins TRBV4-3 and TRBJ2-1; 12 bases map to TRBD2. The germline V gene has CDR1 LGHNA and CDR2 YSLEER. Trimming at V came to 1 base and at J to 3 bases, leaving 1 base not matched to a gene. This CDR3 has 16 amino acids. CDR3: CASSQGGLAGYNEQFF. The CDR3 coding sequence is TGCGCCAGCAGCCAAGGGGGACTAGCGGGCTACAATGAGCAGTTCTTC.

This clone was seen only once. This chain uses TRBV5-1 with TRBJ2-1; possible D gene TRBD1, 6 bases. The V gene lost 1 base and the J gene lost 10 bases, with 12 bases spanning the gap. The CDR3 has 13 amino acids. Germline assignment: CDR1 SGHRS and CDR2 YFSETQ. CDR3 protein: CASSLIPGTEQFF. The CDR3 DNA reads TGCGCCAGCAGCTTGATCCCCGGGACAGAGCAGTTCTTC. Filled out from reference TRBV5-1 and TRBJ2-1, the complete variable domain reads KAGVTQTPRYLIKTRGQQVTLSCSPISGHRSVSWYQQTPGQGLQFLFEYFSETQRNKGNFPGRFSGRQFSNSRSEMNVSTLELGDSALYLCASSLIPGTEQFFGPGTRLTVL.

This chain joins TRBV11-2 and TRBJ2-7; D tentatively fits TRBD1 or TRBD2 (5 bases each). The CDR3 length is 14 residues. The germline V gene has CDR1 SGHAT and CDR2 FQNNGV. The germline V and J ends were trimmed by 0 bases and 9 bases, with 15 bases remaining between them. The CDR3 loop reads CASSLDGGDSGQYF. CDR3 coding DNA: TGTGCCAGCAGCTTAGATGGGGGTGACTCCGGGCAGTACTTC.

V and J are TRBV4-2 and TRBJ2-2; 7 bases fit TRBD1. The CDR3 extends over 15 amino acids. V trimming: 5 bases; J trimming: 0 bases; junction bases outside the gene matches: 3. The germline V gene encodes CDR1 LGHNA and CDR2 YNFKEQ. In DNA form, the CDR3 reads TGTGCCAGCAGCTGGACAGGCGCGAACACCGGGGAGCTGTTTTTT. Protein sequence: CASSWTGANTGELFF.

This clone was found once. The J gene is TRBJ1-1, the V gene TRBV7-9; D is possibly TRBD1 (5 bases). CDR1 and CDR2 (germline): SEHNR, FQNEAQ (reference sequence). The CDR3 spans 13 residues. The ends were cut back, 3 bases at V and 7 bases at J, with 12 bases in the middle. The CDR3 DNA is TGTGCCAGCAGCTTCCGAGACAGCCATGAAGCTTTCTTT. Its translation: CASSFRDSHEAFF.

V is TRBV4-3 and J is TRBJ2-7; 9 bases line up with TRBD1. Per germline, CDR1 LGHNA and CDR2 YSLEER. The CDR3 loop spans 14 amino acids. The V segment lost 4 bases and the J segment 2 bases; nucleotides outside the gene matches: 3. CDR3 bases: TGCGCCAGCAGCCGGGGACAGGGAACCTACGAGCAGTACTTC. Translated, it gives CASSRGQGTYEQYF.

V and J are TRBV11-2 and TRBJ1-2; D is uncertain. The CDR3 has 12 residues. The V and J ends lost 1 base and 5 bases respectively, with 5 bases between them. Germline values: CDR1 SGHAT, CDR2 FQNNGV. CDR3 nucleotides: TGTGCCAGCAGCTTAGGGTTTTATGGCTACACCTTC. Translating gives CASSLGFYGYTF.

V is TRBV28 and J is TRBJ1-3; D is unresolved. CDR1 and CDR2 from the germline V gene are MDHEN and SYDVKM. V was clipped by 4 bases and J by 5 bases, with 3 bases between them. There are 11 residues in the CDR3. The CDR3 loop is CASSSRNTIYF. In nucleotides, the CDR3 is TGTGCCAGCAGTTCCCGAAACACCATATATTTT.

The V and J genes are TRBV5-1 and TRBJ1-1; D perhaps matches TRBD1 (6 bases). CDR3 length: 14 residues. Trimming pared 4 bases from V and 8 bases from J, leaving 18 bases between. The V gene's germline CDR1 is SGHRS and CDR2 YFSETQ. CDR3 nucleotides: TGCGCCAGCAGCCAAGGGACAACCAAATGGGAAGCTTTCTTT. Translation gives CASSQGTTKWEAFF.

This clone has just one count. The chain couples TRBV7-9 to TRBJ1-2, with a possible D match to TRBD1 (5 bases). Germline V lookup: CDR1 SEHNR, CDR2 FQNEAQ (reference sequence). The CDR3 sequence is 14 residues long. V dropped 5 bases and J dropped 4 bases, with 14 bases sitting between them. CDR3 sequence (DNA): TGTGCCAGCAGCCCTCCCGGGGCCCCCTATGGCTACACCTTC. This encodes CASSPPGAPYGYTF.

A single count supports this clone. The chain is built from TRBV15 and TRBJ2-3; tentatively, D is TRBD1 or TRBD2 (5 bases each). Trimming took off 0 bases at V and 5 bases at J, with 9 bases between the two ends. The germline V gene has CDR1 LNHNV and CDR2 YYDKDF (reference sequence). The length of the CDR3 is 14 residues. CDR3: CATSREGTRDTQYF. Written as DNA, the CDR3 is TGTGCCACCAGCAGAGAGGGGACGAGAGATACGCAGTATTTT. The variable domain in full, completed from reference TRBV15 and TRBJ2-3, reads DAMVIQNPRYQVTQFGKPVTLSCSQTLNHNVMYWYQQKSSQAPKLLFHYYDKDFNNEADTPDNFQSRRPNTSFCFLDIRSPGLGDTAMYLCATSREGTRDTQYFGPGTRLTVL.

The chain is built from TRBV5-1 and TRBJ2-1, with TRBD2 matching 8 bases. CDR1 is SGHRS, CDR2 YFSETQ, per germline. V shed 4 bases and J 0 bases; nucleotides not matched to a gene: 6. This CDR3 is 16 amino acids long. CDR3 sequence (DNA): TGCGCCAGCAGCCCGATTAGCGGGATCTCCTACAATGAGCAGTTCTTC. Translation: CASSPISGISYNEQFF.

The rearrangement links TRBV4-1 to TRBJ1-5; TRBD1 agrees at 10 bases. Germline trimming cut 0 bases from V and 6 bases from J; bases unmatched to any gene: 2. The germline V gene encodes CDR1 MGHRA and CDR2 YSYEKL. This CDR3 spans 15 amino acids. The chain's CDR3 is CASSQDGTGAQPQHF. The CDR3 nucleotides read TGCGCCAGCAGCCAAGATGGGACAGGGGCTCAGCCCCAGCATTTT.

The chain joins TRBV6-6 to TRBJ1-2; a weak D match, TRBD1 (5 bases). With 5 bases removed from V and 0 bases from J, the gap between germline ends came to 13 bases. The CDR3 is made up of 15 amino acids. Germline values: CDR1 MNHNY, CDR2 SVGAGI (reference sequence). CDR3 DNA sequence: TGTGCCAGCAGTAGGGGCCAGGCACCTAACTATGGCTACACCTTC. It translates to CASSRGQAPNYGYTF.

The rearrangement joins TRBV25-1 to TRBJ2-3; tentatively, D is TRBD1 or TRBD2 (5 bases each). This CDR3 spans 13 amino acids. The V end was cut by 8 bases, the J end by 0 bases, with 9 bases between. Germline V gene sequence: CDR1 MGHDK, CDR2 SYGVNS. CDR3 sequence reads: CASEGRSTDTQYF. CDR3 coding DNA: TGTGCCAGCGAGGGGAGAAGCACAGATACGCAGTATTTT.

The V and J genes are TRBV4-3 and TRBJ2-1; 12 bases line up with TRBD2. CDR3 length: 19 amino acids. V trimming: 3 bases; J trimming: 1 base; junction bases outside the gene matches: 10. Germline CDR1 is LGHNA and CDR2 is YSLEER. In nucleotides, the CDR3 is TGCGCCAGCAGCCATGATCCTACTAGCGGGAGGCTGTCCTACAATGAGCAGTTCTTC. The encoded protein is CASSHDPTSGRLSYNEQFF.

Worth noting for this clone: The CDR3 does not close with the conserved phenylalanine or tryptophan, likely indicating a read error. The V and J genes are TRBV5-4 and TRBJ1-2; 8 bases are shared with TRBD1. From germline, CDR1 is SGHNT and CDR2 YYREEE (reference sequence). Losses at the gene ends were 1 base for V and 6 bases for J; bases not matched to a gene: 8. The CDR3 length is 15 residues. DNA for the CDR3: TGTGCCAGCAGCTTGCAGGGGGCGGAGAGGCATGGCTACACCCTC. This sequence encodes CASSLQGAERHGYTL.

Only one count was recorded for this clone. V is TRBV11-2 and J is TRBJ1-3, with D perhaps matching TRBD1 (5 bases). Deletions cut 2 bases from V and 3 bases from J, with 8 bases between. The CDR3 covers 14 residues. Germline V gene lookup returns CDR1 SGHAT and CDR2 FQNNGV. CDR3 residues: CASSLRQGGNTIYF. As DNA, the CDR3 is TGTGCCAGCAGCTTAAGGCAGGGTGGAAACACCATATATTTT.

This clone has only one observation. The CDR3 loop is CASSQVGLAVDTQYF. CDR3 coding DNA: TGCGCCAGCAGCCAAGTTGGACTAGCCGTAGATACGCAGTATTTT. The gene calls are TRBV4-1 and TRBJ2-3, with 8 nucleotides matching TRBD2. The V and J ends lost 1 base and 5 bases, in that order; junction bases with no gene match: 5. Germline values: CDR1 MGHRA, CDR2 YSYEKL. The CDR3 has 15 residues.

The chain carries TRBV28 and TRBJ1-4; possibly TRBD1 for D (5 bases). Deletions cut 3 bases from V and 0 bases from J, with 5 bases between. This CDR3 contains 14 residues. Looked up from germline, CDR1 is MDHEN and CDR2 is SYDVKM. The CDR3 region is CASSLGATNEKLFF. In DNA, the CDR3 is TGTGCCAGCAGTTTGGGGGCAACTAATGAAAAACTGTTTTTT.

This rearrangement joins TRBV28 to TRBJ1-6; TRBD1 aligns across 9 bases. Germline CDR1 is MDHEN and CDR2 is SYDVKM. The CDR3 has 15 amino acids. After removal of 5 bases from V and 8 bases from J, the junction contained 7 bases not matched to a gene. The chain's CDR3 is CASSPTGGMDSPLHF. For the CDR3, the DNA is TGTGCCAGCAGTCCCACAGGGGGCATGGATTCACCCCTCCACTTT.

V usage is TRBV7-9 and J usage is TRBJ2-2, with 7 bases matching TRBD2. Germline V CDR1 and CDR2: SEHNR, FQNEAQ (reference sequence). V was clipped by 5 bases and J by 0 bases; unmatched bases: 6. CDR3 length: 16 amino acids. The CDR3 loop is CASSPRGDPNTGELFF. The DNA for the CDR3 is TGTGCCAGCAGCCCTCGGGGGGACCCGAACACCGGGGAGCTGTTTTTT.

Points on this clone: One end of the junction does not line up with germline, which may come from a read error. This CDR3 is also generated by other DNA sequences in the sample. This chain connects TRBV7-3 to TRBJ2-2, with TRBD2 matching 12 bases. This CDR3 is 17 amino acids long. CDR1 and CDR2 (germline): SGHTA, FQGTGA. CDR3 nucleotides: TGCGCCAGCAGCTTACCGACTAGCGGGAGGAACACCGGGGAGCTGTTTTTT. Translation gives CASSLPTSGRNTGELFF. The full variable domain, in which reference TRBV7-3 and TRBJ2-2 provide the parts outside the CDR3, is GAGVSQTPSNKVTEKGKYVELRCDPISGHTALYWYRQSLGQGPEFLIYFQGTGAADDSGLPNDRFFAVRPEGSVSTLKIQRTERGDSAVYLCASSLPTSGRNTGELFFGEGSRLTVL.

V gene TRBV30 combines with J gene TRBJ2-1; 10 positions agree with TRBD1. The CDR3 has 15 amino acids. Germline CDR1 and CDR2: GTSNPN and SVGIG (reference sequence). V trimming: 0 bases; J trimming: 8 bases; junction bases outside the gene matches: 7. CDR3: CAWSVIWGTGDEQFF. In DNA, the CDR3 is TGTGCCTGGAGTGTAATCTGGGGGACAGGGGATGAGCAGTTCTTC.

V gene TRBV25-1 combines with J gene TRBJ2-5; TRBD1 agrees at 9 bases. The CDR3 loop spans 14 amino acids. V gave up 6 bases and J gave up 5 bases; unmatched junction bases: 7. CDR1 MGHDK and CDR2 SYGVNS come from the germline V gene. CDR3 in amino acids: CASRDTGGGETQYF. Here the CDR3 DNA reads TGTGCCAGCAGAGACACAGGGGGCGGTGAGACCCAGTACTTC.

The chain uses TRBV28 and TRBJ2-3, with 10 positions matching TRBD2. The length of the CDR3 is 16 residues. With 2 bases clipped from V and 2 bases from J, the junction kept 4 bases outside the gene matches. Germline loops: CDR1 MDHEN, CDR2 SYDVKM. The CDR3 DNA follows: TGTGCCAGCAGTTTAAATAGCGGGAGGCCCACAGATACGCAGTATTTT. Encoded protein: CASSLNSGRPTDTQYF.

The V gene is TRBV13, the J gene TRBJ1-1, with 8 bases fitting TRBD1. V was pared by 1 base and J by 4 bases, with 5 bases of the junction left unmatched. From germline, CDR1 is PRHDT and CDR2 FYEKMQ (reference sequence). The CDR3 loop spans 15 amino acids. In DNA form, the CDR3 reads TGTGCCAGCAGCTTAGCAGGGGGCCTAGGCACTGAAGCTTTCTTT. Translating it yields CASSLAGGLGTEAFF.

The rearrangement joins TRBV9 to TRBJ1-1; no definite D call. CDR3 length: 13 amino acids. CDR1 and CDR2 from the germline V gene are SGDLS and YYNGEE. Trimming cost V 3 bases and J 1 base, with 7 bases left between them. The CDR3 loop is CASSGLRNTEAFF. The CDR3 region has the DNA TGTGCCAGCAGCGGACTTAGGAACACTGAAGCTTTCTTT. The full variable domain, its missing parts supplied by reference TRBV9 and TRBJ1-1, is DSGVTQTPKHLITATGQRVTLRCSPRSGDLSVYWYQQSLDQGLQFLIQYYNGEERAKGNILERFSAQQFPDLHSELNLSSLELGDSALYFCASSGLRNTEAFFGQGTRLTVV.

The CDR3 DNA follows: TGCGCCAGCTCTGGGACTAGCGGAGATCGGTACGAGCAGTACTTC. Residues: CASSGTSGDRYEQYF. The V and J genes are TRBV5-1 and TRBJ2-7; 11 bases line up with TRBD2. The germline gives CDR1 SGHRS, CDR2 YFSETQ. Trimming took 7 bases from V and 4 from J; bases not matched to a gene: 10. The CDR3 is 15 residues long.

This rearrangement joins TRBV9 to TRBJ2-1; D is possibly TRBD2 (6 bases). Trimming stripped 3 bases from V and 8 bases from J, with 12 bases between. Germline V gives CDR1 SGDLS, CDR2 YYNGEE. The CDR3 has 13 residues. The CDR3 DNA reads as TGTGCCAGCAGCGCCCCTAGCGCCGATGAGCAGTTCTTC. Protein sequence: CASSAPSADEQFF.